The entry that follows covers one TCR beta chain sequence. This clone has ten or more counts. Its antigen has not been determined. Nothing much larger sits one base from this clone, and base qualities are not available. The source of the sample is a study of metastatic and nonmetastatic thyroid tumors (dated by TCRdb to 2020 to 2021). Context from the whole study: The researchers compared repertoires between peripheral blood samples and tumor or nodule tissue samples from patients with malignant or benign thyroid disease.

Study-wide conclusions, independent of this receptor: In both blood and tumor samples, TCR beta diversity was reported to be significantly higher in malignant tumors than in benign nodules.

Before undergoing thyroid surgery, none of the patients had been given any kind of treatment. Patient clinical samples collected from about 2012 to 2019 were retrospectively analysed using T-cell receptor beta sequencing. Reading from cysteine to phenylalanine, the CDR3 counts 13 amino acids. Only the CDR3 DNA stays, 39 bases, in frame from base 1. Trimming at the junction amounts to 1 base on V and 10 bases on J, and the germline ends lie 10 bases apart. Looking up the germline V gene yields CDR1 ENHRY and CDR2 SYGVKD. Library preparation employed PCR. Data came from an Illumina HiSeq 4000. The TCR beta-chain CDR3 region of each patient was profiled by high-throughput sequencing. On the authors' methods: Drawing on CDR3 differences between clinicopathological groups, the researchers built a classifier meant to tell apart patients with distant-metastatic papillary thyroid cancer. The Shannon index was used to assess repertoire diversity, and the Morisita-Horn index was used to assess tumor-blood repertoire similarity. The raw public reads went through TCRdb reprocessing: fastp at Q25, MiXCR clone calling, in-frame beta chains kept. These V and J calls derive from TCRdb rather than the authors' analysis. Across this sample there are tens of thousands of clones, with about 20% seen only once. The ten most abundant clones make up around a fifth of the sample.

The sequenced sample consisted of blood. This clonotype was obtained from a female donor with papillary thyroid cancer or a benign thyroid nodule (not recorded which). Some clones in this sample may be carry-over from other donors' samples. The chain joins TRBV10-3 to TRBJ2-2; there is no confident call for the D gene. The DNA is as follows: TGTGCCATCAGTGAGTACGAGTCAGAGGAGCTGTTTTTT. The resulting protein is CAISEYESEELFF.